This T cell receptor (beta chain) was sequenced during a study of technical replicates of blood from a handful of donors. The table came from immunoSEQ multiplex PCR; TCRdb's copy has only in-frame clones and leaves some out. In the table there are about 81,000 clones, 70% to 90% of which are singletons. Trimming removed 7 bases at V and 1 base at J, with 16 bases between. CDR1 MDHEN and CDR2 SYDVKM come from the germline V gene. The CDR3 totals 15 residues. The chain combines TRBV28 with TRBJ1-2, with D perhaps TRBD1 (6 bases). The TCR comes from a human donor in good health. Some clones in this sample may be carry-over from other donors' samples. The sample comprised PBMCs. The CDR3 reads CASIITGNLNYGYTF. The CDR3 DNA follows: TGTGCCAGCATAATAACAGGGAACCTTAACTATGGCTACACCTTC.